The 14 T cell receptor beta chains below all came from one sample that was sequenced in a study of blood T cell repertoires in COVID-19. Here immunoSEQ multiplex PCR was the method, and the copy in TCRdb shows in-frame clones only, minus some. In the table there are more than 85,000 clones, 84% of which are singletons. The specimen sequenced was peripheral blood. The receptors were gathered from a human donor in a cohort sampled during active COVID-19.

The rearrangement joins TRBV27 to TRBJ1-4; unclear D gene. V was cut by 6 bases and J by 6 bases, with 14 bases left in between. This CDR3 has 14 residues. Germline V gene lookup returns CDR1 MNHEY and CDR2 SMNVEV (reference sequence). CDR3 loop: CASSPYSEYEKLFF. CDR3 nucleotides: TGTGCCAGCAGCCCCTACTCGGAGTATGAAAAACTGTTTTTT.

The chain is built from TRBV11-3 and TRBJ2-1; a weak D match, TRBD1 (6 bases). The CDR3 has 15 amino acids. Trimming left V 5 bases short and J 3 bases short, with 14 bases between. The germline V gene has CDR1 SGHNT and CDR2 YENEEA. The CDR3 loop reads CASSITGSRYNEQFF. CDR3 sequence (DNA): TGTGCCAGCAGCATTACAGGGAGCCGCTACAATGAGCAGTTCTTC.

V usage is TRBV11-2 and J usage is TRBJ2-7; the D gene is possibly TRBD2 (6 bases). The CDR3 loop spans 16 amino acids. CDR1 is SGHAT and CDR2 is FQNNGV in the germline V gene. The V gene lost 5 bases and the J gene lost 3 bases, with 20 bases spanning the gap. CDR3 protein: CASSGSGGLKGYEQYF. In nucleotides, the CDR3 is TGTGCCAGCAGCGGGAGTGGAGGGTTGAAGGGCTACGAGCAGTACTTC. Complete variable domain (other parts from reference TRBV11-2 and TRBJ2-7): EAGVAQSPRYKIIEKRQSVAFWCNPISGHATLYWYQQILGQGPKLLIQFQNNGVVDDSQLPKDRFSAERLKGVDSTLKIQPAKLEDSAVYLCASSGSGGLKGYEQYFGPGTRLTVT.

V is TRBV19 and J is TRBJ2-7; no clear D gene. CDR1 is LNHDA, CDR2 SQIVND, per germline (reference sequence). This CDR3 is 11 amino acids long. Trimming stripped 6 bases from V and 9 bases from J, with 12 bases between. CDR3 amino acids: CASRLNCGQYF. CDR3 DNA: TGTGCCAGTAGATTGAACTGCGGGCAGTACTTC.

This chain links TRBV4-2 with TRBJ1-2; TRBD1 might be the D (5 bases). V dropped 4 bases and J dropped 2 bases, with 8 bases sitting between them. The CDR3 has 13 amino acids. The germline gives CDR1 LGHNA, CDR2 YNFKEQ. The CDR3 bases are TGTGCCAGCAGCCTCGGGGGGAACTATGGCTACACCTTC. The encoded protein is CASSLGGNYGYTF.

This sequence joins TRBV5-1 and TRBJ2-1, with TRBD2 matching 11 bases. The length of the CDR3 is 15 residues. Germline V lookup: CDR1 SGHRS, CDR2 YFSETQ. Trimming took 8 bases from V and 7 from J; bases not matched to a gene: 11. The CDR3 DNA reads TGCGCCAGTTCCTTTAGCGGGGGGGCTGGAAATGAGCAGTTCTTC. It yields the protein CASSFSGGAGNEQFF.

This chain uses TRBV7-2 with TRBJ2-3, with D possibly being TRBD1 (6 bases). The V end lost 5 bases, the J end lost 2 bases, and 11 bases lay between the germline ends. The germline V gene encodes CDR1 SGHTA and CDR2 FQGNSA. This CDR3 contains 14 residues. In DNA, the CDR3 is TGTGCCAGCAGCCATGACAGGAACACAGATACGCAGTATTTT. Protein: CASSHDRNTDTQYF. Full variable domain (remainder filled in from reference TRBV7-2 and TRBJ2-3): GAGVSQSPSNKVTEKGKDVELRCDPISGHTALYWYRQSLGQGLEFLIYFQGNSAPDKSGLPSDRFSAERTGGSVSTLTIQRTQQEDSAVYLCASSHDRNTDTQYFGPGTRLTVL.

Only a few counts were recorded for this clone. This chain joins TRBV5-6 and TRBJ1-5; D unclear. The germline gives CDR1 SGHDT, CDR2 YYEEEE. The CDR3 totals 14 residues. V lost 5 bases to trimming and J lost 3 bases, with 12 bases between them. In DNA form, the CDR3 reads TGTGCCAGCAGTCGATGGGGAGTCAATCAGCCCCAGCATTTT. Its protein product is CASSRWGVNQPQHF.

The rearrangement links TRBV4-2 to TRBJ2-1; D perhaps matches TRBD1 (5 bases). Germline values: CDR1 LGHNA, CDR2 YNFKEQ. The CDR3 sequence is 15 residues long. Trimming pared 1 base from V and 2 bases from J, leaving 9 bases between. CDR3 amino acids: CASSQGTSAYNEQFF. As DNA, the CDR3 is TGTGCCAGCAGCCAAGGGACATCAGCCTACAATGAGCAGTTCTTC.

This chain joins TRBV18 and TRBJ2-7; possibly TRBD2 for D (6 bases). CDR1 and CDR2 (germline): KGHSH, LQKENI. The V gene lost 3 bases and the J gene lost 6 bases, with 12 bases spanning the gap. The CDR3 spans 13 residues. The CDR3 is CASSPLGTGEQYF. The DNA for the CDR3 is TGTGCCAGCTCACCGCTCGGGACTGGCGAGCAGTACTTC.

This clone was found a few times. V usage is TRBV16 and J usage is TRBJ2-1; unclear D gene. The CDR3 runs 12 residues. V gave up 0 bases and J gave up 7 bases, with 4 bases separating them. Germline loops: CDR1 KGHSY, CDR2 FQNENV. CDR3 loop: CASSQSLNEQFF. The CDR3 DNA is TGTGCCAGCAGCCAATCCCTGAATGAGCAGTTCTTC.

This rearrangement joins TRBV2 to TRBJ1-1; 7 positions match TRBD1. The V segment lost 6 bases and the J segment 4 bases; nucleotides outside the gene matches: 8. CDR1 SNHLY and CDR2 FYNNEI come from the germline V gene. The CDR3 runs 14 residues. The CDR3 coding sequence is TGTGCCAGCAGCGAGGGGGCGCCGACCACTGAAGCTTTCTTT. Encoded protein: CASSEGAPTTEAFF.

Remarks on this clone: One end of the junction varies from germline; a read error may be responsible. The chain is built from TRBV7-9 and TRBJ1-1, with 8 bases fitting TRBD1. The V gene's germline CDR1 is SEHNR and CDR2 FQNEAQ (reference sequence). The CDR3 is 11 amino acids. CDR3 amino acids: CASSRTGGAVF. The CDR3 coding sequence is TGTGCCAGCAGTCGCACAGGGGGAGCAGTCTTT.

The chain joins TRBV5-1 to TRBJ2-5; 7 positions agree with TRBD1. CDR1 and CDR2 (germline): SGHRS, YFSETQ. V shed 3 bases and J 1 base; nucleotides not matched to a gene: 6. CDR3 length equals 15 residues. CDR3 in amino acids: CASSSQGQPQETQYF. As DNA, the CDR3 is TGCGCCAGCAGCTCTCAGGGACAGCCCCAAGAGACCCAGTACTTC. The full variable domain, completed using reference TRBV5-1 and TRBJ2-5, is KAGVTQTPRYLIKTRGQQVTLSCSPISGHRSVSWYQQTPGQGLQFLFEYFSETQRNKGNFPGRFSGRQFSNSRSEMNVSTLELGDSALYLCASSSQGQPQETQYFGPGTRLLVL.